What follows are 10 T cell receptor beta chains derived from one specimen sequenced in a study of response to subunit inactivated influenza vaccine. TCRdb analysed the RT-PCR reads with MiXCR anew, one entry per CDR3 protein. Among about 700,000 distinct CDR3 sequences, over 11% were seen once, and the ten largest hold 6% to 8%. This sample comprised PBMCs from blood, obtained 14 to 15 days before vaccination. The receptors here all came from a man aged 50 to 60 who received an inactivated influenza vaccine.

This clonotype has only a few counts. The chain employs TRBV18 and TRBJ2-5; D uncertain. From germline, CDR1 is KGHSH and CDR2 LQKENI. The CDR3 sequence is 14 residues long. The V end was cut by 3 bases, the J end by 4 bases, with 12 bases between. The CDR3 protein is CASSPVGIGETQYF. The CDR3 DNA is TGTGCCAGCTCACCGGTGGGAATAGGAGAGACCCAGTACTTC.

This clonotype was picked up a small number of times. The chain combines TRBV11-2 with TRBJ2-3; possibly TRBD2 for D (5 bases). The CDR3 has 13 residues. Germline V lookup: CDR1 SGHAT, CDR2 FQNNGV. With 8 bases removed from V and 1 base from J, the gap between germline ends came to 10 bases. The CDR3 protein is CASDGRGTDTQYF. In DNA, the CDR3 is TGTGCCAGCGACGGGCGGGGCACAGATACGCAGTATTTT.

At least ten counts were recorded for this clonotype. The chain couples TRBV4-2 to TRBJ2-3; 12 positions agree with TRBD2. The CDR3 has 15 amino acids. Per the germline V gene, CDR1 is LGHNA and CDR2 is YNFKEQ. Losses at the gene ends were 5 bases for V and 4 bases for J; bases not matched to a gene: 4. The CDR3 bases are TGTGCCAGCAGCGCACTAGCGGGGGGTCCAGATACGCAGTATTTT. Amino acids: CASSALAGGPDTQYF.

The rearrangement joins TRBV7-2 to TRBJ2-2; D uncertain. Deletions cut 1 base from V and 4 bases from J, with 10 bases between. This CDR3 region has 15 residues. Germline V gives CDR1 SGHTA, CDR2 FQGNSA. CDR3 bases: TGTGCCAGCAGCTTAGGGGTGATTGGCACCGGGGAGCTGTTTTTT. This gives the protein CASSLGVIGTGELFF.

This clonotype was found a few times. The V gene is TRBV15, the J gene TRBJ2-3, with 7 bases that match TRBD2. The length of the CDR3 is 14 residues. Germline CDR1 reads LNHNV; CDR2 reads YYDKDF (reference sequence). Germline trimming cut 4 bases from V and 3 bases from J; bases unmatched to any gene: 4. The chain's CDR3 is CATSKGLETDTQYF. The CDR3 DNA reads TGTGCCACCAGCAAAGGACTAGAAACAGATACGCAGTATTTT.

The sample holds many counts of this clonotype. The V gene is TRBV7-2, the J gene TRBJ2-1; no firm D call. The CDR3 runs 14 residues. Trimming took 7 bases from V and 8 from J, leaving 18 bases between them. Germline CDR1 and CDR2: SGHTA and FQGNSA. In DNA form, the CDR3 reads TGTGCCAGCATCAAAAGTCTTAGTCCTGATGAGCAGTTCTTC. Amino acids: CASIKSLSPDEQFF.

The rearrangement links TRBV7-9 to TRBJ2-7; 7 bases line up with TRBD1. The V and J ends lost 1 base and 3 bases, in that order; junction bases with no gene match: 9. CDR1 SEHNR and CDR2 FQNEAQ come from the germline V gene (reference sequence). The CDR3 sequence is 16 residues long. CDR3 sequence reads: CASSLEPPAGGYEQYF. CDR3 in DNA: TGTGCCAGCAGCTTAGAACCCCCGGCAGGGGGCTACGAGCAGTACTTC.

The chain recombines TRBV28 with TRBJ1-1; 9 bases map to TRBD1. Germline loops: CDR1 MDHEN, CDR2 SYDVKM. V shed 7 bases, J shed 4 bases, and the junction held 10 bases outside the gene matches. The CDR3 runs to 15 residues. The CDR3 protein is CASTPWGQGITEAFF. In DNA, the CDR3 is TGTGCCAGCACCCCCTGGGGACAGGGAATCACTGAAGCTTTCTTT.

This clonotype was observed at least ten times. The chain employs TRBV7-2 and TRBJ1-2; no clear D gene. The CDR3 has 12 amino acids. The V and J ends lost 5 bases and 2 bases respectively, with 6 bases between them. Per the germline V gene, CDR1 is SGHTA and CDR2 is FQGNSA. This CDR3 reads CASSQVNYGYTF. In DNA, the CDR3 is TGTGCCAGCAGCCAAGTGAACTATGGCTACACCTTC.

This clonotype was seen repeatedly, ten times or more. The V gene is TRBV7-2, the J gene TRBJ2-3; D remains unclear. The germline CDR1 and CDR2 sequences are SGHTA and FQGNSA. CDR3 length equals 15 residues. Trimming removed 7 bases at V and 2 bases at J, with 16 bases between. The CDR3 DNA reads TGTGCCAGCACGCAACGTGGCGGTAACACAGATACGCAGTATTTT. Its translation is CASTQRGGNTDTQYF.